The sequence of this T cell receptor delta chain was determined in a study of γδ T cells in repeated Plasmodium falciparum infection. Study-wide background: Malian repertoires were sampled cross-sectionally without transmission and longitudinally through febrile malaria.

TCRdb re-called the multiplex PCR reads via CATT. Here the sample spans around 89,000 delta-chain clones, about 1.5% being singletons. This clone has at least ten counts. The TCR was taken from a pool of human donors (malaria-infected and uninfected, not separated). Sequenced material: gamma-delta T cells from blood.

CDR3 DNA: TGTGCTCTTGGGTCCTCACCCCCTACCTTCCTCGGAACAGGGTGGGGGATACGCCCGATCGACAAACTCATCTTT. Its translation is CALGSSPPTFLGTGWGIRPIDKLIF. The J gene is TRDJ1, the V gene TRDV1, with TRDD3 matching over 11 bases. The J gene is absent in TCRdb and was assigned here via DNA matching to germline. Trimming at V came to 5 bases and at J to 8 bases, leaving 40 bases not matched to a gene. Looked up from germline, CDR1 is TSWWSYY and CDR2 is QGS. The CDR3 is 25 residues long.